Listed below are T cell receptor beta chains from one sample, sequenced in a study of CD8 T cells in ankylosing spondylitis. TCRdb passed the 5' RACE reads through MiXCR, listing each CDR3 protein once. This repertoire shows about 400,000 distinct CDR3 sequences, approximately 22% found once; its top ten account for roughly 13%. The sequenced sample was blood, either unsorted or a sorted T cell fraction (not recorded which). These receptors were taken from a male donor with ankylosing spondylitis or in good health (not recorded which). CDR3s include the opening cysteine and the closing phenylalanine or tryptophan. A D gene is named only where the DNA matches it firmly. Where a row states a size, it is once, few, many or the class of an expanded clone; other rows omit it.

TRBV28	TRBJ2-1	TRBD2	many	CASSLAGRVNEQFF	TGTGCCAGCAGCCTAGCGGGCCGGGTCAATGAGCAGTTCTTC
TRBV5-8	TRBJ2-7	-	few	CASSLDQGGYEQYF	TGTGCCAGCAGCTTGGACCAGGGTGGCTACGAGCAGTACTTC
TRBV6-1	TRBJ2-3	-	-	CASSELIGAAGTDTQYF	TGTGCCAGCAGTGAATTGATTGGGGCCGCCGGCACAGATACGCAGTATTTT
TRBV4-1	TRBJ2-3	-	few	CASSQLADTQYF	TGCGCCAGCAGCCAGCTGGCGGATACGCAGTATTTT
TRBV27	TRBJ2-7	-	few	CASSYGSNYEQYF	TGTGCCAGCAGTTACGGGTCCAACTACGAGCAGTACTTC
TRBV20-1	TRBJ2-1	TRBD2	many	CSAVDPSGGSYNEQFF	TGCAGTGCTGTAGACCCAAGCGGGGGGTCCTACAATGAGCAGTTCTTC
TRBV6-1	TRBJ2-7	TRBD2	few	CASSPHSGGPRSYEQYF	TGTGCCAGCAGTCCCCATAGCGGGGGGCCTCGCTCCTACGAGCAGTACTTC
TRBV7-9	TRBJ2-5	TRBD1	-	CASSPRQGWGQETQYF	TGTGCCAGCAGCCCTCGACAGGGTTGGGGCCAAGAGACCCAGTACTTC
TRBV12-3/TRBV12-4	TRBJ2-1	-	-	CASSFGLADNEQFF	TGTGCCAGCAGTTTTGGGCTAGCCGATAATGAGCAGTTCTTC
TRBV5-6	TRBJ2-2	TRBD2	-	CASGPGGTGELFF	TGTGCCAGCGGCCCGGGGGGCACCGGGGAGCTGTTTTTT
TRBV20-1	TRBJ1-1	TRBD1	-	CRATGVETEAFF	TGCAGAGCGACAGGGGTAGAAACTGAAGCTTTCTTT
TRBV6-6	TRBJ1-6	-	-	CASSHGGNSPLHF	TGTGCCAGCAGTCACGGGGGGAATTCACCCCTCCACTTT
TRBV29-1	TRBJ2-7	TRBD2	few	CSVEVFLAGGNEQYF	TGCAGCGTTGAAGTGTTCCTAGCGGGTGGTAACGAGCAGTACTTC
TRBV5-6	TRBJ1-3	-	few	CASSKRQALSGNTIYF	TGTGCCAGCAGCAAGCGACAGGCTCTCTCTGGAAACACCATATATTTT
TRBV6-2/TRBV6-3	TRBJ2-1	-	-	CASSYGSNEQFF	TGTGCCAGCAGTTATGGATCGAATGAGCAGTTCTTC
TRBV7-9	TRBJ1-2	-	-	CASSSGKTYGYTF	TGTGCCAGCAGTTCCGGGAAGACCTATGGCTACACCTTC
TRBV25-1	TRBJ2-5	TRBD1	few	CASSEGPGQAYF	TGTGCCAGCAGTGAAGGACCGGGACAGGCCTACTTC
TRBV29-1	TRBJ1-2	-	-	CSVETALPSGYTF	TGCAGCGTGGAGACGGCTCTCCCGAGTGGCTACACCTTC
TRBV7-9	TRBJ2-1	-	-	CASSSSGGNEQFF	TGTGCCAGCAGCTCCTCCGGGGGTAATGAGCAGTTCTTC
TRBV11-1	TRBJ2-1	TRBD2	-	CASSFFGLAGGSSYNEQFF	TGTGCCAGCAGCTTCTTTGGGCTAGCGGGGGGGAGCTCCTACAATGAGCAGTTCTTC
TRBV19	TRBJ2-5	TRBD2	-	CASSAAGGWETQYF	TGTGCCAGTAGTGCAGCGGGGGGTTGGGAGACCCAGTACTTC
TRBV20-1	TRBJ2-1	TRBD1	-	CSARPPDRGRNEQFF	TGCAGTGCTAGACCCCCGGACAGGGGTCGGAATGAGCAGTTCTTC
TRBV12-3/TRBV12-4	TRBJ2-7	-	many	CASSQSYEQYF	TGTGCCAGCAGCCAGAGCTACGAGCAGTACTTC
TRBV4-1	TRBJ1-1	-	many	CASSQGQLNTEAFF	TGCGCCAGCAGCCAAGGACAGCTGAACACTGAAGCTTTCTTT
TRBV25-1	TRBJ2-5	-	-	CASSELGGVGTQYF	TGTGCCAGCAGTGAATTAGGAGGGGTAGGGACCCAGTACTTC
TRBV5-6	TRBJ2-1	-	-	CASSSVFMAGSGEQFF	TGTGCCAGCAGCTCGGTTTTTATGGCAGGCTCGGGTGAGCAGTTCTTC
TRBV10-1	TRBJ2-3	-	few	CASSDPGSYTQYF	TGCGCCAGCAGTGATCCGGGGTCATATACGCAGTATTTT
TRBV20-1	TRBJ2-7	TRBD1	many	CSATGTGGSYEQYF	TGCAGTGCCACCGGGACAGGGGGCTCCTACGAGCAGTACTTC
TRBV20-1	TRBJ2-5	TRBD2	-	CSARDYRGSGGPEETQYF	TGCAGTGCTAGAGATTATCGGGGTAGCGGGGGCCCCGAAGAGACCCAGTACTTC
TRBV24-1	TRBJ2-2	-	-	CATQRPAGELFF	TGTGCCACCCAAAGGCCCGCCGGGGAGCTGTTTTTT
TRBV12-3/TRBV12-4	TRBJ2-1	-	few	CASSPLAGEQFF	TGTGCCAGCAGCCCTTTGGCGGGGGAGCAGTTCTTC
TRBV29-1	TRBJ2-7	-	once	CSVEKEGSLNEQYF	TGCAGCGTTGAAAAGGAGGGGAGTTTGAACGAGCAGTACTTC
TRBV4-2	TRBJ2-7	TRBD1	many	CASSQYRGSYEQYF	TGTGCCAGCAGCCAATACAGGGGTTCCTACGAGCAGTACTTC
TRBV12-3/TRBV12-4	TRBJ2-1	-	many	CAALGAGNEQFF	TGTGCTGCACTAGGGGCGGGCAATGAGCAGTTCTTC
TRBV3-1	TRBJ1-1	-	-	CASSQTAITEAFF	TGTGCCAGCAGCCAAACAGCGATCACTGAAGCTTTCTTT
TRBV9	TRBJ2-7	-	-	CASSVATSIIYEQYF	TGTGCCAGCAGCGTAGCGACTTCGATAATCTACGAGCAGTACTTC
TRBV29-1	TRBJ1-2	TRBD1	few	CSVAGTGGDYTF	TGCAGCGTTGCCGGGACAGGGGGCGACTACACCTTC
TRBV5-6	TRBJ2-1	TRBD1	few	CASSLTGTGKNEQFF	TGTGCCAGCAGCTTGACCGGGACAGGGAAAAATGAGCAGTTCTTC
TRBV6-6	TRBJ2-1	-	few	CASSYADEQFF	TGTGCCAGCAGTTATGCCGATGAGCAGTTCTTC
TRBV5-6	TRBJ2-7	TRBD2	-	CASEAGGHEQYF	TGTGCCAGCGAGGCGGGGGGGCACGAGCAGTACTTC
TRBV7-8	TRBJ2-7	TRBD2	-	CASSFRAGEAYEQYF	TGTGCCAGCAGCTTTAGGGCGGGGGAGGCCTACGAGCAGTACTTC
TRBV20-1	TRBJ2-7	TRBD1	once	CSANTGGPEQYF	TGCAGTGCTAATACAGGGGGACCCGAGCAGTACTTC
TRBV7-6	TRBJ2-1	TRBD2	-	CASSPAPITSGEPYFFYEQFF	TGTGCCAGCAGCCCAGCCCCGATAACTAGCGGGGAGCCCTATTTTTTCTATGAGCAGTTCTTC
TRBV2	TRBJ2-3	-	-	CASTWTGTDTQYF	TGTGCCAGCACTTGGACGGGCACAGATACGCAGTATTTT
TRBV29-1	TRBJ1-6	TRBD1	-	CSVRTGGSPLHF	TGCAGCGTGAGGACAGGTGGTTCACCCCTCCACTTT
TRBV7-6	TRBJ2-7	-	few	CASSTGDGTYEQYF	TGTGCCAGCAGCACGGGGGACGGAACCTACGAGCAGTACTTC
TRBV12-3/TRBV12-4	TRBJ2-5	-	-	CASSLIPRGETQYF	TGTGCCAGCAGCCTTATTCCGCGAGGAGAGACCCAGTACTTC
TRBV15	TRBJ2-1	-	few	CATSGREPYNEQFF	TGTGCCACCAGCGGACGTGAGCCTTACAATGAGCAGTTCTTC
TRBV7-9	TRBJ1-1	-	many	CASSAVWGEAFF	TGTGCCAGCAGCGCGGTATGGGGTGAAGCTTTCTTT
TRBV20-1	TRBJ2-3	-	few	CSARGFSTDTQYF	TGCAGTGCTAGGGGGTTCAGCACAGATACGCAGTATTTT
TRBV7-3	TRBJ2-3	TRBD2	-	CASSSGLAGLTDTQYF	TGTGCCAGCAGCTCGGGACTAGCGGGGCTCACAGATACGCAGTATTTT